This T cell receptor beta chain was observed in a study of read filtering for tumor transcriptome and immune sequencing. Trimming removed 5 bases from V and 6 bases from J, with 19 bases in between. This CDR3 spans 15 amino acids. This library used about 400 ng RNA and molecular barcoded adaptors spanning alpha/delta and beta/gamma chains. TCRdb recomputed calls from the reads with MiXCR, one row per CDR3 protein. In the table there are 45,000 to 50,000 distinct CDR3 sequences, approximately 12% of which are singletons. This clonotype was seen only a few times. A clone one base away is much larger, so this may be a read error.

Sequenced sample: a population of CD138-negative cells sorted from bone marrow. The TCR sequence derives from a donor at least 40 years old with multiple myeloma. The genes are TRBV12-3 or TRBV12-4 and TRBJ1-1, with a weak D call TRBD1 (5 bases). DNA for the CDR3: TGTGCCAGCAGTCCTCCGACAGACCTCGGGTCTGAAGCTTTCTTT. Encoded protein: CASSPPTDLGSEAFF.